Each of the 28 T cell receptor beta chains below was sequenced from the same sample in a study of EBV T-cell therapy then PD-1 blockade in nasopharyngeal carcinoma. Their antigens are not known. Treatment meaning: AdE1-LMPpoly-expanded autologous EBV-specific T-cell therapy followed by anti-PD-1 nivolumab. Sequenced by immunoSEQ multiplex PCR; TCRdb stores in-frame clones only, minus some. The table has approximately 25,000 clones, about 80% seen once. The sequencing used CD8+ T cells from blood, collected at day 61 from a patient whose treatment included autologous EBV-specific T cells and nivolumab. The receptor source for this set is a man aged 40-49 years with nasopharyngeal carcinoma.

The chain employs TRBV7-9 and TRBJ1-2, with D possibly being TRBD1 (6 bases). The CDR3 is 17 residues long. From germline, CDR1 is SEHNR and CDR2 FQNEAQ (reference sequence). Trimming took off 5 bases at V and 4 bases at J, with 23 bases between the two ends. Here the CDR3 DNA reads TGTGCCAGCAGCCCCAGGGAGGGTACAGGGTGGAGCTATGGCTACACCTTC. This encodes CASSPREGTGWSYGYTF.

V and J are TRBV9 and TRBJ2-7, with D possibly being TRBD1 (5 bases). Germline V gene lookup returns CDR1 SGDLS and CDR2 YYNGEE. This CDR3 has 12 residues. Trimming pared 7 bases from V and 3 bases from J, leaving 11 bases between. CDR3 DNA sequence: TGTGCCAGCGGCCAGACAGTCTACGAGCAGTACTTC. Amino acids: CASGQTVYEQYF.

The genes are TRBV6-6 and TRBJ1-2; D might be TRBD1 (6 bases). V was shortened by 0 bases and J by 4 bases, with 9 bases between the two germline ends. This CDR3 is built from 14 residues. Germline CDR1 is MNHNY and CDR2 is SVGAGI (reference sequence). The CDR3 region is CASSYSEGGYGYTF. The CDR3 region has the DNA TGTGCCAGCAGTTACTCGGAGGGGGGCTATGGCTACACCTTC.

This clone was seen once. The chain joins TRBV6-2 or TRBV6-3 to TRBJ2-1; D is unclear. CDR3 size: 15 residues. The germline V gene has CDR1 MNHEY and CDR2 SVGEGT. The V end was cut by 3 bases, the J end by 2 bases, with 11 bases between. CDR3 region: CASSYQNPAYNEQFF. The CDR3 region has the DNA TGTGCCAGCAGTTATCAGAATCCCGCCTACAATGAGCAGTTCTTC.

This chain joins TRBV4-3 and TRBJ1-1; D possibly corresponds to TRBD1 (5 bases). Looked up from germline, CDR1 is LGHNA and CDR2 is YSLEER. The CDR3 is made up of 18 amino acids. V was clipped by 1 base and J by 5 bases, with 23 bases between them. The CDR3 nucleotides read TGCGCCAGCAGCCAAGGGGGGTCGTTGGGCTACAAAGGGACTGAAGCTTTCTTT. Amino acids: CASSQGGSLGYKGTEAFF.

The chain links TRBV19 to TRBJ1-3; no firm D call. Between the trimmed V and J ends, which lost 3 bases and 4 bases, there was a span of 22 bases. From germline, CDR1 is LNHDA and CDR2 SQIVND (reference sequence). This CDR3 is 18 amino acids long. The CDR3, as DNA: TGTGCCAGTAGTATCTGGATCAGTACCCCCCTAGTCGGAAACACCATATATTTT. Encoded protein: CASSIWISTPLVGNTIYF.

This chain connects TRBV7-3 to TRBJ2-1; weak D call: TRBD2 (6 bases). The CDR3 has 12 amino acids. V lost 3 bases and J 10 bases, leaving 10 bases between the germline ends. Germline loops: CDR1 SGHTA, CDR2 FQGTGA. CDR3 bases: TGTGCCAGCAGCTTCGCGGGACCGGAGCAGTTCTTC. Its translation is CASSFAGPEQFF.

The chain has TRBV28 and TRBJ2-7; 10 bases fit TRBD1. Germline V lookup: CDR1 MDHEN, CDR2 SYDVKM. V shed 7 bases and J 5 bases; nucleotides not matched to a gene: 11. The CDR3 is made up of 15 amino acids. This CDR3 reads CASTTNRDRGHEQYF. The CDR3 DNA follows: TGTGCCAGCACTACGAATCGAGACAGGGGGCACGAGCAGTACTTC.

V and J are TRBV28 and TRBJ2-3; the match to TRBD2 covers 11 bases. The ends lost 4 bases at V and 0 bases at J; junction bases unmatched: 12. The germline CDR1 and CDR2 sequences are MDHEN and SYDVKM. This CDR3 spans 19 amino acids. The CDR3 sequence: CASSSPYRTSGPSTDTQYF. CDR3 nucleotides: TGTGCCAGCAGTTCTCCCTACCGGACTAGCGGGCCGAGCACAGATACGCAGTATTTT.

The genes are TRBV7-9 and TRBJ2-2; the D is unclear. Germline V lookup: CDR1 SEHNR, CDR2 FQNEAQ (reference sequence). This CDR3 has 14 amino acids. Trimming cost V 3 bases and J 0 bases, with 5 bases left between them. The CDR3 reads CASSFISNTGELFF. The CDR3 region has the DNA TGTGCCAGCAGCTTCATATCGAACACCGGGGAGCTGTTTTTT.

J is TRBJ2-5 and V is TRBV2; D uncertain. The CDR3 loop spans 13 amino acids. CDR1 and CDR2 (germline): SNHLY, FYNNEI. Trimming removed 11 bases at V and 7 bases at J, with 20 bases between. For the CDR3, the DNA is TGTGCCCCCGATCGAGACTTCCTTGGGACCCAGTACTTC. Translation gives CAPDRDFLGTQYF.

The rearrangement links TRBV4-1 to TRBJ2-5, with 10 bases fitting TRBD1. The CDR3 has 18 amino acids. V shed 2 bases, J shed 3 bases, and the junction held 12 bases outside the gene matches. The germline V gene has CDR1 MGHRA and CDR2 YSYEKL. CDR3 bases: TGCGCCAGCAGCCAAAAAGTCGTGGGACAGGGGATGGAAGAGACCCAGTACTTC. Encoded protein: CASSQKVVGQGMEETQYF.

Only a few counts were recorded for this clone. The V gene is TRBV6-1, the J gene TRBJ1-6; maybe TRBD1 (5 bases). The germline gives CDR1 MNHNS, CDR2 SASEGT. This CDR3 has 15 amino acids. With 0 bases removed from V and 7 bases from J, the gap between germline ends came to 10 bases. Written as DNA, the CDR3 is TGTGCCAGCAGTGAAGCGGGGGGGGGAAATTCACCCCTCCACTTT. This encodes CASSEAGGGNSPLHF.

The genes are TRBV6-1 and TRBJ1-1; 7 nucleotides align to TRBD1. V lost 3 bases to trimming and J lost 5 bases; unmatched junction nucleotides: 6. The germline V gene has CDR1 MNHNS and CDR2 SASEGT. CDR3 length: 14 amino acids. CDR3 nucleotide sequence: TGTGCCAGCAGTGAGACAGGGCGGGGTACTGAAGCTTTCTTT. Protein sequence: CASSETGRGTEAFF.

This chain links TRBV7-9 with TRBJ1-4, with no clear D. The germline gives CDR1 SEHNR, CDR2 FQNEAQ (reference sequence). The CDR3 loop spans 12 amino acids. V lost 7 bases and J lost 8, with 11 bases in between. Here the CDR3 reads CASTRPNEKLFF. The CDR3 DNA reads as TGTGCCAGCACCCGACCCAACGAAAAACTGTTTTTT.

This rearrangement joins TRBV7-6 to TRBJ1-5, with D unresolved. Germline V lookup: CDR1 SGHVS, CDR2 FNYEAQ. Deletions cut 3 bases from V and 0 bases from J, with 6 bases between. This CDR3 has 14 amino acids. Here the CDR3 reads CASSLARSNQPQHF. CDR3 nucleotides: TGTGCCAGCAGCTTGGCCCGTAGCAATCAGCCCCAGCATTTT.

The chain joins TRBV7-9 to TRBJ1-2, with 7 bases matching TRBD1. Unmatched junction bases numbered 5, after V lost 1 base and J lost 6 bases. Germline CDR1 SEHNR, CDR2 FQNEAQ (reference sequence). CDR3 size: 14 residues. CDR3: CASSLGQGGDGYTF. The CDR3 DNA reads TGTGCCAGCAGCTTAGGACAGGGAGGGGATGGCTACACCTTC.

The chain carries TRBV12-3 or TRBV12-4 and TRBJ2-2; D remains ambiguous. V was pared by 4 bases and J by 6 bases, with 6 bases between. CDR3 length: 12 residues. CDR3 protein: CASSSRPGELFF. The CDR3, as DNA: TGTGCCAGCAGTTCCCGTCCCGGGGAGCTGTTTTTT.

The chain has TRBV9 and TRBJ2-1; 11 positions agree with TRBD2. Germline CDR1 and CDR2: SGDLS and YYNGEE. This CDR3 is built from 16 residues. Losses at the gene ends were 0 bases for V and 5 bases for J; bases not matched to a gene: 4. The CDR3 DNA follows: TGTGCCAGCAGCGTAGTCGAACTAGCGGGGGACAATGAGCAGTTCTTC. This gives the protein CASSVVELAGDNEQFF. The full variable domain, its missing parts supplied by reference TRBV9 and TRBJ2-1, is DSGVTQTPKHLITATGQRVTLRCSPRSGDLSVYWYQQSLDQGLQFLIQYYNGEERAKGNILERFSAQQFPDLHSELNLSSLELGDSALYFCASSVVELAGDNEQFFGPGTRLTVL.

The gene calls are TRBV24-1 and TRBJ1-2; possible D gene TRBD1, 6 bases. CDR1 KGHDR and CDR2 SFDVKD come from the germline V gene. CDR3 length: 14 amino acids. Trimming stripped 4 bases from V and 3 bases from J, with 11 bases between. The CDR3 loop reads CATSDGGAYYGYTF. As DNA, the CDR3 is TGTGCCACCAGTGACGGGGGCGCCTACTATGGCTACACCTTC.

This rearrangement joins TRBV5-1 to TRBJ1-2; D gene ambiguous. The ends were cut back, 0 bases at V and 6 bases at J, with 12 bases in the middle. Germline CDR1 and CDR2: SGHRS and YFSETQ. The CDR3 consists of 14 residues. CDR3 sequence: CASSLVAGGDGYTF. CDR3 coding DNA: TGCGCCAGCAGCTTGGTGGCAGGTGGGGATGGCTACACCTTC.

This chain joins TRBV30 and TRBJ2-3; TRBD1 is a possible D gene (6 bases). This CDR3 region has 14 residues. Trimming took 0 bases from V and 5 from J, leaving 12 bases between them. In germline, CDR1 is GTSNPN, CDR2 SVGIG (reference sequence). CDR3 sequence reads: CAWSVVGAGDTQYF. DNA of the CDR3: TGTGCCTGGAGTGTGGTGGGGGCGGGAGATACGCAGTATTTT.

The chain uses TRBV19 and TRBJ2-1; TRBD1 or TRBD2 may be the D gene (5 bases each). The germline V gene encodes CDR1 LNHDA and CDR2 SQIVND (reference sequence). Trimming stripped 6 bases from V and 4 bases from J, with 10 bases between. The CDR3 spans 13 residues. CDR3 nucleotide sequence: TGTGCCAGTAGCCCGGGACCTTACAATGAGCAGTTCTTC. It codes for CASSPGPYNEQFF.

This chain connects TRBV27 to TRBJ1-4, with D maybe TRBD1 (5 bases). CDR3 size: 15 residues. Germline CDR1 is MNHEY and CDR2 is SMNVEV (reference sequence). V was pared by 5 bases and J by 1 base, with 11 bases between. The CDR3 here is CASSPYQGTNEKLFF. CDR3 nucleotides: TGTGCCAGCAGTCCATATCAGGGAACTAATGAAAAACTGTTTTTT.

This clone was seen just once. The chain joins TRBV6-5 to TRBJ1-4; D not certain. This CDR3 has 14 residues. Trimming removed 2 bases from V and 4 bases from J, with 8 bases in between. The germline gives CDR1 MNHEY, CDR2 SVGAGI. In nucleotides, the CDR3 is TGTGCCAGCAGTTACGGTTGGGGTAATGAAAAACTGTTTTTT. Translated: CASSYGWGNEKLFF.

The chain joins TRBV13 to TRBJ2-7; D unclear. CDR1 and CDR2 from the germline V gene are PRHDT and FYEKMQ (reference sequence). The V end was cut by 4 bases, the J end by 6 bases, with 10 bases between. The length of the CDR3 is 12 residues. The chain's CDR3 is CASSSRASEQYF. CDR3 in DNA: TGTGCCAGCAGCTCCCGAGCCAGCGAGCAGTACTTC. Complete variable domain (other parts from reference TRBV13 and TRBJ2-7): AAGVIQSPRHLIKEKRETATLKCYPIPRHDTVYWYQQGPGQDPQFLISFYEKMQSDKGSIPDRFSAQQFSDYHSELNMSSLELGDSALYFCASSSRASEQYFGPGTRLTVT.

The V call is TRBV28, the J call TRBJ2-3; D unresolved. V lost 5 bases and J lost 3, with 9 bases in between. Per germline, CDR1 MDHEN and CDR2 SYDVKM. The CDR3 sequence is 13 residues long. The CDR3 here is CASSHGPTDTQYF. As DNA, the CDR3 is TGTGCCAGCAGTCACGGACCGACAGATACGCAGTATTTT.

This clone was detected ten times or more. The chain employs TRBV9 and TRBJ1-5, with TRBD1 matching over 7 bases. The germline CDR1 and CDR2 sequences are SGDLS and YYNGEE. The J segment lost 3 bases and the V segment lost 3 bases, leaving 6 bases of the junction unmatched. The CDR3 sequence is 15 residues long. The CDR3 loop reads CASSDTGDPNQPQHF. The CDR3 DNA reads TGTGCCAGCAGCGACACAGGGGACCCCAATCAGCCCCAGCATTTT.